The entry below gives a single TCR beta chain sequence along with its context. The data derive from a study of technical replicates of blood from a handful of donors. V shed 0 bases and J shed 5 bases, with 6 bases lying between them. The germline CDR1 and CDR2 sequences are SGHAT and FQNNGV. The CDR3 is 13 residues long. Clones were sequenced by immunoSEQ multiplex PCR, and TCRdb holds only the in-frame ones, with some missing. The repertoire holds more than 65,000 clones, with about 92% as singletons. V usage is TRBV11-2 and J usage is TRBJ2-3; D perhaps matches TRBD2 (5 bases). The specimen was T cells isolated from PBMCs. This receptor was obtained from a human donor in good health. The CDR3 reads CASSLEGRDTQYF. CDR3 nucleotides: TGTGCCAGCAGCTTAGAGGGGAGAGATACGCAGTATTTT.